The T cell receptor (beta chain) described here comes from a study of identical twins. TCRdb reprocessed the 5' RACE reads with MiXCR, giving one entry per CDR3 protein. This repertoire shows more than 600,000 distinct CDR3 sequences, 15% to 20% found once; its top ten account for over 10%. This CDR3 is built from 16 residues. From germline, CDR1 is SGHAT and CDR2 FQNNGV. V lost 5 bases and J 6 bases, leaving 20 bases between the germline ends. Another study also made use of these data, one on T cells expressing NK-cell markers. As reported in that work: CD8+ T cells in 5 or 6 donors included dominant NKG2C+ clonotypes at roughly 1.0-7.0%.

The sequence derives from a young woman in good health. What was sequenced was PBMCs. This sequence joins TRBV11-2 and TRBJ2-1; D is unclear. The CDR3 nucleotides are TGTGCCAGCAGCAGGACGGGCACCCAGAGCCTCAATGAGCAGTTCTTC. Translated: CASSRTGTQSLNEQFF.